The 6 T cell receptor beta chains in this list originate from one sample, sequenced in a study of T cell responses to AZD1222 COVID-19 vaccine (dated by TCRdb to the early 2020s). The library relied on the immunoSEQ multiplex PCR assay. Held by TCRdb, this immuneACCESS table contains in-frame sequences only and omits some clones. Under half of the omission traces to an unresolved V gene where checked; the cause of the rest is unknown. The sample has about 150,000 clones on record, 87% of them singletons. The ten largest clonotypes hold over 1% of the sample. The intended sense of this specimen's time point label: about 28 days (+/-7) after the second vaccine dose. Specimen: peripheral blood, collected 28 days after the second AZD1222 dose. The origin of the receptors is an adult who received the AZD1222 COVID-19 vaccine.

This clone was seen only once. The chain joins TRBV14 to TRBJ1-2; D gene ambiguous. Germline V gene sequence: CDR1 SGHDN, CDR2 FVKESK. The CDR3 has 16 amino acids. Between the trimmed V and J ends, which lost 0 bases and 3 bases, there was a span of 14 bases. DNA of the CDR3: TGTGCCAGCAGCCAAGATGCCGGGGAGCTTTACTATGGCTACACCTTC. As protein: CASSQDAGELYYGYTF.

The chain is built from TRBV7-9 and TRBJ2-7; D perhaps matches TRBD2 (5 bases). This CDR3 has 14 amino acids. Trimming took 2 bases from V and 2 from J, leaving 10 bases between them. Germline CDR1 SEHNR, CDR2 FQNEAQ (reference sequence). For the CDR3, the DNA is TGTGCCAGCAGCTTAAGCGGTTCTCCCTACGAGCAGTACTTC. Protein: CASSLSGSPYEQYF.

This chain uses TRBV6-2 or TRBV6-3 with TRBJ2-7; D not certain. Between the trimmed V and J ends, which lost 2 bases and 0 bases, there was a span of 2 bases. This CDR3 has 12 amino acids. The germline gives CDR1 MNHEY, CDR2 SVGEGT. DNA for the CDR3: TGTGCCAGCAGTTACCCCTCCTACGAGCAGTACTTC. Translation: CASSYPSYEQYF.

This clone showed up just once. This rearrangement joins TRBV5-1 to TRBJ2-7, with unresolved D. Germline V gene lookup returns CDR1 SGHRS and CDR2 YFSETQ. V lost 5 bases and J 0 bases, leaving 9 bases between the germline ends. This CDR3 is 13 amino acids long. The CDR3 DNA reads as TGCGCCAGCAGTAAGGGCAGCTCCTACGAGCAGTACTTC. Amino acid sequence: CASSKGSSYEQYF.

The rearrangement uses TRBV25-1 and TRBJ2-6; D is ambiguous. The CDR3 length is 12 residues. Germline assignment: CDR1 MGHDK and CDR2 SYGVNS. The germline V and J ends were trimmed by 7 bases and 0 bases, with 1 base remaining between them. The CDR3 loop is CASNSGANVLTF. In DNA, the CDR3 is TGTGCCAGCAACTCTGGGGCCAACGTCCTGACTTTC.

The V gene is TRBV15, the J gene TRBJ1-4, with TRBD1 as a possible D gene (6 bases). The germline V and J ends were trimmed by 4 bases and 5 bases, with 14 bases remaining between them. This CDR3 is 15 amino acids long. The germline gives CDR1 LNHNV, CDR2 YYDKDF (reference sequence). The DNA of the CDR3 is TGTGCCACCAGCAAGAGGGGGGGCTTGAATGAAAAACTGTTTTTT. Translated, it gives CATSKRGGLNEKLFF.